This T cell receptor beta chain was sequenced for a study of OX40 agonist ivuxolimab in advanced cancers. General study results and limits: In general, CD8+ T cells held more expanded clones than CD4+ did, on average.

Measured with immunoSEQ multiplex PCR; TCRdb has only the in-frame clones, and not every one. The table records some 40,000 clones, approximately 82% of them present only once. Germline V gives CDR1 MNHEY, CDR2 SMNVEV (reference sequence). This CDR3 region has 14 residues. V shed 8 bases, J shed 4 bases, and the junction held 8 bases outside the gene matches. In the case of this clone: Its target is unknown.

The sample here was CD4+ or CD8+ T cells sorted from blood, taken in a trial of the OX40 agonist ivuxolimab. The V and J genes are TRBV27 and TRBJ2-5, with 9 positions matching TRBD1. The receptor was derived from an adult with an advanced solid tumor such as melanoma, head and neck, liver or kidney cancer. In DNA, the CDR3 is TGTGCCAGCCGAAGGGGACAGGGAGGAGAGACCCAGTACTTC. It translates to CASRRGQGGETQYF.